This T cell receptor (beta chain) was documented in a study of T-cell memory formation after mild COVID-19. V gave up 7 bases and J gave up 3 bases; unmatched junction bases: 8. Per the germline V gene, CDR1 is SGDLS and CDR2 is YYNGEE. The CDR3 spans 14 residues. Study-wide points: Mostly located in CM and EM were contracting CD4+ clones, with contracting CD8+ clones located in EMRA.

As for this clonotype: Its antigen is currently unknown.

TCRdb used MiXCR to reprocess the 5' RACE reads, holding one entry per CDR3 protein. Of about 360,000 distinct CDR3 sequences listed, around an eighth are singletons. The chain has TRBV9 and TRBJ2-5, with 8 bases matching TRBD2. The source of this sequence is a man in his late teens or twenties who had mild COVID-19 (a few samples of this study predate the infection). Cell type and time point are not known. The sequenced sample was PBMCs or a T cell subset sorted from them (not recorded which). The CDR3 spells CASAPSGGKETQYF. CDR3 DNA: TGTGCCAGCGCTCCCTCGGGGGGGAAAGAGACCCAGTACTTC.